This is a list of T cell receptor beta chains from one sample in a study of CD8 T cells in ankylosing spondylitis. TCRdb independently ran MiXCR on the 5' RACE reads; one entry per CDR3 protein. The data hold about 340,000 distinct CDR3 sequences, with about 15% observed a single time. Specimen: blood, either unsorted or a sorted T cell fraction (not recorded which). These receptors were taken from a male donor with ankylosing spondylitis or in good health (not recorded which). CDR3s include the opening cysteine and the closing phenylalanine or tryptophan. D genes are given only for firm matches. Some rows mark clone size as missing; the rest say once, few, many or name a class of expanded clone.

NA	TRBV12-3/TRBV12-4	TRBJ2-1	many	CASTPGLSSGNEQFF	TGTGCCAGCACCCCAGGACTTTCATCAGGGAATGAGCAGTTCTTC
NA	TRBV6-1	TRBJ2-2	NA	CASRSDSTNTGELFF	TGTGCCAGCAGGTCGGACAGCACTAACACCGGGGAGCTGTTTTTT
NA	TRBV12-3/TRBV12-4	TRBJ1-3	few	CASSLQGRSGNTIYF	TGTGCCAGCAGTTTACAGGGCCGCTCTGGAAACACCATATATTTT
NA	TRBV14	TRBJ1-1	NA	CASSQEVGAAFF	TGTGCCAGCAGCCAGGAGGTGGGTGCGGCTTTCTTT
NA	TRBV12-3/TRBV12-4	TRBJ1-5	many	CASSFAGAVDNQPQHF	TGTGCCAGCAGTTTCGCGGGGGCTGTTGACAATCAGCCCCAGCATTTT
NA	TRBV11-2	TRBJ2-1	few	CASSLGLTGEGDEQFF	TGTGCCAGCAGCTTAGGGCTGACTGGAGAAGGGGATGAGCAGTTCTTC
NA	TRBV7-2	TRBJ2-3	NA	CASRSDANTQYF	TGTGCCAGCAGATCAGATGCGAATACGCAGTATTTT
NA	TRBV21-1	TRBJ1-5	NA	CASKGPSNQPQHF	TGTGCCAGCAAGGGCCCAAGCAATCAGCCCCAGCATTTT
TRBD1	TRBV5-1	TRBJ1-2	many	CASSSLQGVYGYTF	TGCGCCAGCAGCAGTCTACAGGGGGTCTATGGCTACACCTTC
NA	TRBV5-1	TRBJ1-4	few	CASSSRGGRNEKLFF	TGCGCCAGCAGCTCCCGGGGAGGCCGTAATGAAAAACTGTTTTTT
TRBD1	TRBV5-1	TRBJ2-7	NA	CASSLGDRGSEQYF	TGCGCCAGCAGCTTGGGGGACAGGGGGAGCGAGCAGTACTTC
TRBD1	TRBV5-1	TRBJ1-4	NA	CASRRGTDNEKLFF	TGCGCCAGCAGAAGAGGGACAGATAATGAAAAACTGTTTTTT
NA	TRBV29-1	TRBJ1-2	NA	CSVGTPANYGYTF	TGCAGCGTGGGGACACCAGCTAACTATGGCTACACCTTC
TRBD2	TRBV4-1	TRBJ2-7	few	CASSRTSGRDYEQYF	TGCGCCAGCAGCCGAACTAGCGGGAGGGATTACGAGCAGTACTTC
NA	TRBV6-2/TRBV6-3	TRBJ2-7	few	CASNYGIGYEQYF	TGTGCCAGCAACTATGGGATTGGATACGAGCAGTACTTC
NA	TRBV5-1	TRBJ2-2	few	CASSLGAGGTGELFF	TGCGCCAGCAGCTTGGGGGCCGGCGGGACCGGGGAGCTGTTTTTT
TRBD1	TRBV25-1	TRBJ1-5	few	CASSDLGTGFNQPQHF	TGTGCCAGCAGTGACCTCGGGACAGGCTTCAATCAGCCCCAGCATTTT
NA	TRBV12-5	TRBJ2-5	NA	CASAPDQETQYF	TGTGCTAGTGCTCCGGATCAAGAGACCCAGTACTTC
TRBD2	TRBV7-2	TRBJ2-1	NA	CASSSGLANYEQFF	TGTGCCAGCAGCTCGGGACTAGCGAACTATGAGCAGTTCTTC
NA	TRBV4-2	TRBJ1-5	few	CASRDRMDSNQPQHF	TGTGCCAGCAGGGATCGAATGGACAGCAATCAGCCCCAGCATTTT
NA	TRBV3-1	TRBJ1-2	many	CASSQEGYGYTF	TGTGCCAGCAGCCAAGAAGGGTACGGCTACACCTTC
NA	TRBV6-5	TRBJ1-3	few	CASSYSPPTVSGNTIYF	TGTGCCAGCAGTTACTCCCCACCAACGGTCTCTGGAAACACCATATATTTT
NA	TRBV2	TRBJ1-1	few	CASSEAPWGAFF	TGTGCCAGCAGCGAGGCCCCCTGGGGGGCTTTCTTT
NA	TRBV3-1	TRBJ2-5	NA	CASRSPRGGETQYF	TGTGCCAGCAGATCCCCCAGGGGAGGCGAGACCCAGTACTTC
NA	TRBV12-3/TRBV12-4	TRBJ2-3	NA	CASSLPTSTDTQYF	TGTGCCAGCAGTCTTCCGACTAGCACAGATACGCAGTATTTT
NA	TRBV7-2	TRBJ2-3	NA	CASSLAGVVADTQYF	TGTGCCAGCAGCTTAGCTGGGGTAGTCGCAGATACGCAGTATTTT
NA	TRBV3-1	TRBJ2-1	NA	CASSQDPKLDRAF	TGTGCCAGCAGCCAAGATCCTAAACTAGATAGGGCCTTC
NA	TRBV5-1	TRBJ2-7	NA	CASSYAPNRDYEQYF	TGCGCCAGCAGCTACGCTCCAAACAGGGACTACGAGCAGTACTTC
NA	TRBV30	TRBJ1-4	few	CAWKFDRAEKLFF	TGTGCCTGGAAGTTTGACAGAGCAGAAAAACTGTTTTTT
TRBD2	TRBV12-3/TRBV12-4	TRBJ2-1	few	CASTLAGGAKNEQFF	TGTGCCAGCACCCTAGCGGGAGGGGCGAAAAATGAGCAGTTCTTC
TRBD2	TRBV9	TRBJ2-5	NA	CASSKNSGGRETQYF	TGTGCCAGCAGCAAGAATAGCGGGGGCCGTGAGACCCAGTACTTC
NA	TRBV5-1	TRBJ1-1	many	CASSLTERNTEAFF	TGCGCCAGCAGCTTGACCGAGCGGAACACTGAAGCTTTCTTT
NA	TRBV19	TRBJ1-5	few	CASTAVVGVQPQHF	TGTGCCAGTACCGCGGTGGTGGGGGTACAGCCCCAGCATTTT
NA	TRBV7-9	TRBJ2-5	NA	CASSLAGTGSQETQYF	TGTGCCAGCAGCTTAGCAGGGACGGGGAGCCAAGAGACCCAGTACTTC
NA	TRBV28	TRBJ2-3	few	CASKRFTDTQYF	TGTGCCAGCAAACGGTTCACAGATACGCAGTATTTT
NA	TRBV6-1	TRBJ2-7	NA	CASGNVMWYF	TGTGCCAGCGGGAACGTTATGTGGTACTTC
NA	TRBV7-2	TRBJ2-7	once	CASSSYAHEQYF	TGTGCCAGCAGCTCGTACGCCCACGAGCAGTACTTC
NA	TRBV7-9	TRBJ1-1	NA	CASSLGVVPNTEAFF	TGTGCCAGCAGCTTAGGAGTCGTGCCGAACACTGAAGCTTTCTTT
NA	TRBV7-2	TRBJ2-2	NA	CASSYGSRPNTGELFF	TGTGCCAGCAGCTATGGCAGTCGGCCGAACACCGGGGAGCTGTTTTTT
TRBD1	TRBV6-1	TRBJ2-1	few	CASSSGQGLGQFF	TGTGCCAGCAGCTCTGGACAGGGACTGGGGCAGTTCTTC
NA	TRBV24-1	TRBJ2-1	NA	CATSDASLPGQFF	TGTGCCACCAGTGACGCCAGCCTGCCGGGGCAGTTCTTC
NA	TRBV7-9	TRBJ1-5	NA	CASSLDVEGQPQHF	TGTGCCAGCAGCTTAGACGTAGAGGGTCAGCCCCAGCATTTT
NA	TRBV20-1	TRBJ2-5	NA	CSASRREETQYF	TGCAGTGCTAGCAGGCGGGAAGAGACCCAGTACTTC
NA	TRBV6-1	TRBJ1-5	NA	CASRREKDQPQHF	TGTGCCAGCAGGAGAGAGAAGGATCAGCCCCAGCATTTT
NA	TRBV29-1	TRBJ1-1	few	CSVVTTNTEAFF	TGCAGCGTTGTGACGACGAACACTGAAGCTTTCTTT
NA	TRBV5-1	TRBJ2-1	few	CASSQVLGPSNEQFF	TGCGCCAGCAGCCAAGTTCTGGGTCCTAGCAATGAGCAGTTCTTC
NA	TRBV4-1	TRBJ1-4	NA	CASSQDHRLNEKLFF	TGCGCCAGCAGCCAAGATCACAGGTTAAATGAAAAACTGTTTTTT
TRBD2	TRBV7-2	TRBJ2-1	few	CASSLGDSGINEQFF	TGTGCCAGCAGCTTAGGCGATAGCGGGATAAATGAGCAGTTCTTC
TRBD1	TRBV5-1	TRBJ1-2	many	CASSLEGGDYGYTF	TGCGCCAGCAGCTTGGAAGGGGGCGACTATGGCTACACCTTC
TRBD1	TRBV12-3/TRBV12-4	TRBJ2-1	many	CASSFAPSLQGAKQFF	TGTGCCAGCAGTTTTGCCCCCTCTTTACAGGGGGCAAAGCAGTTCTTC
NA	TRBV5-1	TRBJ2-2	NA	CASTPDTGELFF	TGCGCCAGCACCCCCGACACCGGGGAGCTGTTTTTT
NA	TRBV11-2	TRBJ1-1	NA	CASSLDHSTEAFF	TGTGCCAGCAGCTTAGATCATAGTACTGAAGCTTTCTTT
TRBD2	TRBV4-1	TRBJ2-5	few	CASSQTGTNQETQYF	TGCGCCAGCAGCCAAACCGGGACTAACCAAGAGACCCAGTACTTC
TRBD2	TRBV6-1	TRBJ2-1	NA	CASSPYARAGDNEQFF	TGTGCCAGCAGTCCCTATGCCCGGGCGGGGGACAATGAGCAGTTCTTC
TRBD2	TRBV3-1	TRBJ2-7	NA	CASSQEVASGARAYEQYF	TGTGCCAGCAGCCAAGAGGTGGCTAGCGGGGCTCGAGCCTACGAGCAGTACTTC
NA	TRBV5-1	TRBJ2-3	NA	CASTLGQSTDTQYF	TGCGCCAGCACCCTCGGACAGAGCACAGATACGCAGTATTTT
NA	TRBV15	TRBJ1-1	few	CATSNLVANTEAFF	TGTGCCACCAGCAACTTGGTGGCGAACACTGAAGCTTTCTTT
TRBD1	TRBV5-1	TRBJ2-7	NA	CASSRRDRTYEQYF	TGCGCCAGCAGCCGCCGGGACAGAACCTACGAGCAGTACTTC
NA	TRBV5-1	TRBJ1-2	NA	CASSLGGGIGGYTF	TGCGCCAGCAGCTTGGGAGGAGGCATTGGTGGCTACACCTTC